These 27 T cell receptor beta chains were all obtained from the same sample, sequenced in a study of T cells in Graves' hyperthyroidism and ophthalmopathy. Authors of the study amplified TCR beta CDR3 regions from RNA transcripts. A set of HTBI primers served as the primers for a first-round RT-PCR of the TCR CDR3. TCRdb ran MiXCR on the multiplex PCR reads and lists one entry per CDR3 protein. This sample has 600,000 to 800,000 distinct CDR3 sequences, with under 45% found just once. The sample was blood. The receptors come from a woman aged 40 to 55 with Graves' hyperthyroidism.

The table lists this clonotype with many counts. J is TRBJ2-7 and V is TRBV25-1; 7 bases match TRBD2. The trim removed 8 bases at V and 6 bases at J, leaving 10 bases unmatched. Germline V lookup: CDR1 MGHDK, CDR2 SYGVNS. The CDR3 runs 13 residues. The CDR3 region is CASEGASGGEQYF. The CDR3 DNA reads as TGTGCCAGCGAAGGGGCTAGCGGCGGCGAGCAGTACTTC.

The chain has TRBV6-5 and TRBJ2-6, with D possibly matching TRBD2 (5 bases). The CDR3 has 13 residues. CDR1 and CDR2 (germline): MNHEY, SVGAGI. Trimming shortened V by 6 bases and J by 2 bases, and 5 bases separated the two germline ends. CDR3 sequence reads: CASREAGANVLTF. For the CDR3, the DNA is TGTGCCAGCAGGGAGGCTGGGGCCAACGTCCTGACTTTC.

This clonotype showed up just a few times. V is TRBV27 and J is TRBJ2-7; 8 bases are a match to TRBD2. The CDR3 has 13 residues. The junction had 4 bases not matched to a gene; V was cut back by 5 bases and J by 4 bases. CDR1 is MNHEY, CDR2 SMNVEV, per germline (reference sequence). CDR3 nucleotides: TGTGCCAGCAGTGAGACTAGCGTATACGAGCAGTACTTC. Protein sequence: CASSETSVYEQYF.

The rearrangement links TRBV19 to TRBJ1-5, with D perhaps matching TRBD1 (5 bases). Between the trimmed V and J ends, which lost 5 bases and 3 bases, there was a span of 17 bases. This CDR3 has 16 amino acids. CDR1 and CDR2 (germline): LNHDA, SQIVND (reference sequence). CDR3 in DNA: TGTGCCAGTAGTCTCAGGACGGACACTCCCAATCAGCCCCAGCATTTT. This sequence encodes CASSLRTDTPNQPQHF. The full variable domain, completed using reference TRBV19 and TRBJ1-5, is DGGITQSPKYLFRKEGQNVTLSCEQNLNHDAMYWYRQDPGQGLRLIYYSQIVNDFQKGDIAEGYSVSREKKESFPLTVTSAQKNPTAFYLCASSLRTDTPNQPQHFGDGTRLSIL.

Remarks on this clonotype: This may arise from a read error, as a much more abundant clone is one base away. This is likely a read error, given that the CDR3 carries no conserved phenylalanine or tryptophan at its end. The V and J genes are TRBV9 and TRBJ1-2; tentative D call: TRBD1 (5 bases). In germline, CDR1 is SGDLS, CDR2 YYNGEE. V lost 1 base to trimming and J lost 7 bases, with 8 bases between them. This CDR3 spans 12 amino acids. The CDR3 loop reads CASSVRGGGYTL. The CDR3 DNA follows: TGTGCCAGCAGCGTAAGGGGAGGTGGCTACACCCTC.

The CDR3 DNA sequence: TGTGCCACCAGTGATCGACAGGTGAATGGGGAGACCCAGTACTTC. It codes for CATSDRQVNGETQYF. The chain recombines TRBV24-1 with TRBJ2-5, with a possible D match to TRBD1 (6 bases). The CDR3 runs 15 residues. CDR1 KGHDR and CDR2 SFDVKD come from the germline V gene. The V and J ends lost 3 bases and 5 bases respectively, with 15 bases between them.

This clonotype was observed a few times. In nucleotides, the CDR3 is TGTGCCAGCAGGCAGGACAGGGGGGAAGTTTCCTACGAGCAGTACTTC. Amino acids: CASRQDRGEVSYEQYF. This sequence joins TRBV7-9 and TRBJ2-7; 10 bases are a match to TRBD1. Per germline, CDR1 SEHNR and CDR2 FQNEAQ (reference sequence). Losses at the gene ends were 6 bases for V and 1 base for J; bases not matched to a gene: 9. There are 16 residues in the CDR3.

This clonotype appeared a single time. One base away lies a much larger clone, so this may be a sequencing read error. As DNA, the CDR3 is TGTGCCAGCAGCCAAGATAATCCGTATTCACCCCTCCACTTT. Amino acids: CASSQDNPYSPLHF. The V and J genes are TRBV3-1 and TRBJ1-6, with unresolved D. The CDR3 spans 14 residues. The germline V gene encodes CDR1 LGHDT and CDR2 YNNKEL (reference sequence). The V and J ends lost 0 bases and 8 bases respectively, with 8 bases between them.

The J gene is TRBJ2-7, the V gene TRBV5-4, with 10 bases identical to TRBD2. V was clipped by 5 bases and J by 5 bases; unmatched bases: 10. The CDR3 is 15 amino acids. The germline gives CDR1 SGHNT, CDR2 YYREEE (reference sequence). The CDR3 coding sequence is TGTGCCAGCAGTTCTGAGCGGGAGGGCCGCGACGAGCAGTACTTC. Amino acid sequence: CASSSEREGRDEQYF.

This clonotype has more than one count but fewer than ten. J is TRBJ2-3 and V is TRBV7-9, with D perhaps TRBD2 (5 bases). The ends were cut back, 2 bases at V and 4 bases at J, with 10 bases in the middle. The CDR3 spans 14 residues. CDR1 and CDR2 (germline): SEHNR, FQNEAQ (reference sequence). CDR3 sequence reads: CASSLSGPADTQYF. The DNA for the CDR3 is TGTGCCAGCAGCTTAAGCGGACCGGCAGATACGCAGTATTTT.

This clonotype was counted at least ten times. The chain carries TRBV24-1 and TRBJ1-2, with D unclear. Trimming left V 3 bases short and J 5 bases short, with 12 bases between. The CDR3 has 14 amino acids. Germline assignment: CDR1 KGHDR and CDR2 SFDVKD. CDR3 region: CATSDLTKSYGYTF. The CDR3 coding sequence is TGTGCCACCAGTGATCTGACTAAATCTTATGGCTACACCTTC.

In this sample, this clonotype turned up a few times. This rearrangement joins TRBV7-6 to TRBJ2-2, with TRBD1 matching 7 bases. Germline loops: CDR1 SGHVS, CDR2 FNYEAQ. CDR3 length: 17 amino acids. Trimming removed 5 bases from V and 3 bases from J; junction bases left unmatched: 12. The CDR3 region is CASSRTGAGFYTGELFF. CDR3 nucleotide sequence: TGTGCCAGCAGCCGTACAGGGGCTGGTTTCTACACCGGGGAGCTGTTTTTT.

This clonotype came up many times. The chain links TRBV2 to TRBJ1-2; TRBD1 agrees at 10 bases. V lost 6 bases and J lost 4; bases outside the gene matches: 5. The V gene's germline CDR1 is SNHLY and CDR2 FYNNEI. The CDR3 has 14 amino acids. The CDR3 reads CASRRTGGGYGYTF. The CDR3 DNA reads TGTGCCAGCAGGAGGACAGGGGGGGGCTATGGCTACACCTTC.

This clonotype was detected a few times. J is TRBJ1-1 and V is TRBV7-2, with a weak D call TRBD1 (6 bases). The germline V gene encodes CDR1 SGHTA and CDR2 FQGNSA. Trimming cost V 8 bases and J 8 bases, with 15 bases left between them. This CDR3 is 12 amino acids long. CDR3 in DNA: TGTGCCAGCCATTTCCGGGGGGCCGAAGCTTTCTTT. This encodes CASHFRGAEAFF.

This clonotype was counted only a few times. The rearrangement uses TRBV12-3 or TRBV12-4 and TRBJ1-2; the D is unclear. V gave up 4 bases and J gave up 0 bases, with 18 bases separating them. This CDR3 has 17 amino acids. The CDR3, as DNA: TGTGCCAGCAGTTCTCACACTCGGTTGTCGTCTAACTATGGCTACACCTTC. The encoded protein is CASSSHTRLSSNYGYTF.

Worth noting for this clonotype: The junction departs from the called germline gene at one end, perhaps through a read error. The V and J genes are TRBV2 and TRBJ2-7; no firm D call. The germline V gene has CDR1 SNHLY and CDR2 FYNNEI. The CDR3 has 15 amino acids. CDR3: CVSSEQQVVSYEQYF. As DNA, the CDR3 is TGTGTCAGCAGTGAACAGCAGGTAGTATCCTACGAGCAGTACTTC.

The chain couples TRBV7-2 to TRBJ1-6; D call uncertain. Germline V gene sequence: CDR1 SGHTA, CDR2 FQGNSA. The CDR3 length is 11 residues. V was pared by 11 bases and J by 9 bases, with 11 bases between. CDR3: CAGLGRSPLHF. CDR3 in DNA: TGTGCCGGTTTAGGGCGTTCACCCCTCCACTTT.

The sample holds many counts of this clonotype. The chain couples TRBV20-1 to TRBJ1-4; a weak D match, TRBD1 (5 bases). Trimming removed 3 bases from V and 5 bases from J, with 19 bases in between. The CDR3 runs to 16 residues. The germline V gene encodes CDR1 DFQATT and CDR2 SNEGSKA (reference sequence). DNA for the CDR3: TGCAGTGCTAGTCATACGTTGGGGCCTTGGAATGAAAAACTGTTTTTT. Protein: CSASHTLGPWNEKLFF.

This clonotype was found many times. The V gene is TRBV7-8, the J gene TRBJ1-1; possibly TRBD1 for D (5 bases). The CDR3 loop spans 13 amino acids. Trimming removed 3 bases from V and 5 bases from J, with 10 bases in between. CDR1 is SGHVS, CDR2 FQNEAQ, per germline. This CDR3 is CASSLGLTTEAFF. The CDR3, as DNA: TGTGCCAGCAGCTTGGGACTTACTACTGAAGCTTTCTTT.

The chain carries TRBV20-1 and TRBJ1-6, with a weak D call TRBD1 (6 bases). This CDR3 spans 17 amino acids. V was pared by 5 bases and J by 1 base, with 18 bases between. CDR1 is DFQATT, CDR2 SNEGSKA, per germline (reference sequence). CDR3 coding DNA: TGCAGTGCTCATCAACAGGGCGGAGGATCCTATAATTCACCCCTCCACTTT. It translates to CSAHQQGGGSYNSPLHF.

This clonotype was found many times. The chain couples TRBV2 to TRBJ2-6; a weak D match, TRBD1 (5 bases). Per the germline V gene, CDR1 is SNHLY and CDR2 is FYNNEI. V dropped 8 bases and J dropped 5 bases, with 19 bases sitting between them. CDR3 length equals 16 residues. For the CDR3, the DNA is TGTGCCAGCGTTCAGGGCCCAGCCGAGAGGGCCAACGTCCTGACTTTC. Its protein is CASVQGPAERANVLTF.

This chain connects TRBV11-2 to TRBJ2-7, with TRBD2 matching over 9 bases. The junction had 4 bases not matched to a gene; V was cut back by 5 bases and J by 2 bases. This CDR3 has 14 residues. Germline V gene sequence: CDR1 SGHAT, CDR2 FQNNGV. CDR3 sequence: CASSQGGGAYEQYF. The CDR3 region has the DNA TGTGCCAGCAGCCAAGGCGGGGGGGCCTACGAGCAGTACTTC.

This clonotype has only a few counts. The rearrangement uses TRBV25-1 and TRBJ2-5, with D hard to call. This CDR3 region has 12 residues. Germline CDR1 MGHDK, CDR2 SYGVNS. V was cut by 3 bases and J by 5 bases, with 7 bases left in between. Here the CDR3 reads CASSDIEETQYF. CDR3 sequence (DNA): TGTGCCAGCAGTGACATCGAGGAGACCCAGTACTTC.

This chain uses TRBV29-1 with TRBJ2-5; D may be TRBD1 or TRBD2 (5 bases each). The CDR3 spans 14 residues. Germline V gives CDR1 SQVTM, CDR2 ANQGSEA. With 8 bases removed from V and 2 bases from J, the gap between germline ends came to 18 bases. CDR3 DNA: TGCAGCTACGACATGGGGGAACCTCAAGAGACCCAGTACTTC. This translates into CSYDMGEPQETQYF.

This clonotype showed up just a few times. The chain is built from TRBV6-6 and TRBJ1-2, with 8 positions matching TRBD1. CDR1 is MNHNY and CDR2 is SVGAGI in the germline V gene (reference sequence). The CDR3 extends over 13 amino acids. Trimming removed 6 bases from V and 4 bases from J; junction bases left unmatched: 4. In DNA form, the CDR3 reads TGTGCCAGCAGGACAGGGGCGGGCTATGGCTACACCTTC. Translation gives CASRTGAGYGYTF.

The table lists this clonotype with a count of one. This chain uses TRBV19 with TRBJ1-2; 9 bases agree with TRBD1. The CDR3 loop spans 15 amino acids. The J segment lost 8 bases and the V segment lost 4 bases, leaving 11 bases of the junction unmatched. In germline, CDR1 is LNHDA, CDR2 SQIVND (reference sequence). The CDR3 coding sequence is TGTGCCAGTAGTAAACGCCCCCGGGACAGGGACGGCTACACCTTC. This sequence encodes CASSKRPRDRDGYTF.

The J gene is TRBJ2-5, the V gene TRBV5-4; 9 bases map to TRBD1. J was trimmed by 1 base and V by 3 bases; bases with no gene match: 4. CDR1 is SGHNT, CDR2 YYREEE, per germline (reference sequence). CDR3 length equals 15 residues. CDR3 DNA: TGTGCCAGCAGCTCCGACAGGGGGACCCAAGAGACCCAGTACTTC. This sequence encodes CASSSDRGTQETQYF.